This T cell receptor (beta chain) came from a study of PD-1 blockade in classical Hodgkin lymphoma. Each patient experienced a relapse that followed autologous stem cell transplantation, and brentuximab vedotin exposure varied. Data came from immunoSEQ multiplex PCR; TCRdb stores just in-frame clones and leaves some out. The sample includes around 23,000 clones, around four fifths of them seen just once. This CDR3 comprises 14 residues. Germline V lookup: CDR1 SGHNT, CDR2 YYREEE (reference sequence). V shed 4 bases and J shed 5 bases, with 15 bases lying between them. The V and J genes are TRBV5-4 and TRBJ1-2; possible D gene TRBD1, 5 bases. The receptor comes from a human donor with classical Hodgkin lymphoma. Sequences were derived from peripheral blood mononuclear cells (PBMCs), sampled before the second cycle of nivolumab. The CDR3 region has the DNA TGTGCCAGCAGCCAAGATCAGGCAGGGTATGGCTACACCTTC. Encoded protein: CASSQDQAGYGYTF.